This T cell receptor (beta chain) was sequenced in a study of identifying expanded T cells in peripheral blood. Overall study results and limits: Across healthy donors, higher total template counts meant significantly greater roughly 2-week count variance. Technical replicates showed roughly 1.2 changed clones; around two weeks about 16; four weeks 19.

In germline, CDR1 is KGHSH, CDR2 LQKENI. The CDR3 covers 13 residues. With V trimmed by 4 bases and J by 7 bases, 6 bases remained unmatched. Using immunoSEQ multiplex PCR, the repertoire was profiled, and TCRdb retains in-frame clones only, with some absent. This table holds more than 45,000 clones, about 83% found once. To note about this clone: Its matching antigen is unknown. Other DNA sequences in this specimen translate into the identical CDR3.

No infections or other immune events were documented during collection. Material for sequencing was blood. The V and J genes are TRBV18 and TRBJ2-7, with 8 bases that match TRBD1. The source of this sequence is a person aged 18 to 70 in good health. The chain's CDR3 is CASSLGQGREQYF. Written as DNA, the CDR3 is TGTGCCAGCTCACTCGGACAGGGTAGGGAGCAGTACTTC.